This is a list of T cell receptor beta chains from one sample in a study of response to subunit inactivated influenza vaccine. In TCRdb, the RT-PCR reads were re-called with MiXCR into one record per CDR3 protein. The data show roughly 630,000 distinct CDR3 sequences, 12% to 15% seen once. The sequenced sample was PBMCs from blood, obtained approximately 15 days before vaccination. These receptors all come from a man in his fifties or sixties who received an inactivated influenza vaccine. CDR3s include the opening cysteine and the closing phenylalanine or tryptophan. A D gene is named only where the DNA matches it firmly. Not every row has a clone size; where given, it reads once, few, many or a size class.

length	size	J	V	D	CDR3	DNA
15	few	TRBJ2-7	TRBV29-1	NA	CSVEDRGRGGGEQYF	TGCAGCGTTGAAGATCGGGGACGAGGAGGGGGGGAGCAGTACTTC
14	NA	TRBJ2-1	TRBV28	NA	CASTASQYYNEQFF	TGTGCCAGCACAGCGTCTCAGTATTACAATGAGCAGTTCTTC
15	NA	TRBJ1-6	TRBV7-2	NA	CASSSGGYWDSPLHF	TGTGCCAGCAGCTCAGGCGGTTATTGGGATTCACCCCTCCACTTT
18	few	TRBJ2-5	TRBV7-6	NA	CASSSPRPLSRLQETQYF	TGTGCCAGCAGCTCCCCAAGACCTCTCAGCAGACTCCAAGAGACCCAGTACTTC
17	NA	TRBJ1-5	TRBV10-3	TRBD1	CAISELGPAGGISPQHF	TGTGCCATCAGTGAATTGGGGCCGGCAGGGGGTATCAGCCCCCAGCATTTT
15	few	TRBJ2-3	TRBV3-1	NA	CASSQVHSTTDTQYF	TGTGCCAGCAGCCAAGTTCACAGCACCACAGATACGCAGTATTTT
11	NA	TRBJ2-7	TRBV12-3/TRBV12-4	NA	CAYGFSYEQYF	TGTGCCTATGGCTTCTCCTACGAGCAGTACTTC
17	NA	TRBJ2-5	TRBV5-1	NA	CASSKGPQSKGVETQYF	TGCGCCAGCAGCAAGGGACCGCAGTCTAAAGGAGTGGAGACCCAGTACTTC
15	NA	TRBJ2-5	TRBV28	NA	CASSTTGTIQETQYF	TGTGCCAGCAGTACCACAGGGACTATTCAAGAGACCCAGTACTTC
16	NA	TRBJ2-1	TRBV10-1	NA	CASKLTPGKPYNEQFF	TGCGCCAGCAAGCTCACGCCAGGAAAGCCCTACAATGAGCAGTTCTTC
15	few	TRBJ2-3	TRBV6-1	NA	CASSRTGGRTDTQYF	TGTGCCAGCAGCCGCACCGGGGGACGGACAGATACGCAGTATTTT
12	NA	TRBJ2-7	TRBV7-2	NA	CASSILGYEQYF	TGTGCCAGCAGCATACTAGGTTACGAGCAGTACTTC
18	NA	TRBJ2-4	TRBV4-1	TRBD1	CASSQGVKGAQLRNIQYF	TGCGCCAGCAGCCAGGGCGTCAAGGGGGCCCAACTTAGAAACATTCAGTACTTC
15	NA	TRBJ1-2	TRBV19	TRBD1	CASTSDRGRSYGYTF	TGTGCCAGTACCTCGGACAGGGGCAGGAGCTATGGCTACACCTTC
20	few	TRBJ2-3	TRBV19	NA	CASSILSGAAGRPSTDTQYF	TGTGCCAGTAGTATTTTGTCGGGCGCGGCGGGACGACCTAGCACAGATACGCAGTATTTT
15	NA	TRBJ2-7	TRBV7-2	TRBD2	CASSSWTSGIAEQYF	TGTGCCAGCAGCTCGTGGACTAGCGGGATCGCCGAGCAGTACTTC
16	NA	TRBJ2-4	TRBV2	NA	CASSELGPSPGNIQYF	TGTGCCAGCAGTGAATTGGGACCCAGCCCTGGAAACATTCAGTACTTC
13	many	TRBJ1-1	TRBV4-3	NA	CASSQEPNTEAFF	TGCGCCAGCAGCCAAGAGCCGAACACTGAAGCTTTCTTT
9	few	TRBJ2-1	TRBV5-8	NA	CASSPEQFF	TGTGCCAGCAGCCCGGAGCAGTTCTTC
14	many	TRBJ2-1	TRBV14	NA	CASSQGWSYNEQFF	TGTGCCAGCAGCCAGGGATGGTCCTACAATGAGCAGTTCTTC
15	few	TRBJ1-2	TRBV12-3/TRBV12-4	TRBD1	CASRRGQGGREGYTF	TGTGCCAGCAGGCGAGGCCAGGGGGGAAGAGAAGGCTACACCTTC
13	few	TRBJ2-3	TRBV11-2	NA	CASSLDWEGTQYF	TGTGCCAGCAGCTTAGATTGGGAAGGTACGCAGTATTTT
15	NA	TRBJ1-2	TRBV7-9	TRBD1	CASSHRDRGGYGYTF	TGTGCCAGCAGCCACCGGGACAGGGGCGGTTATGGCTACACCTTC
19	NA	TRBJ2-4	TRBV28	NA	CASSPKIFPTWLAKNIQYF	TGTGCCAGCAGTCCGAAAATATTCCCGACCTGGTTAGCCAAAAACATTCAGTACTTC
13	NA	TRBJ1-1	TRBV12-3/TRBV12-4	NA	CASKGLRNTEAFF	TGTGCCAGCAAGGGGCTGAGGAACACTGAAGCTTTCTTT
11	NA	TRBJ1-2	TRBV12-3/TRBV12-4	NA	CASGPVYGYTF	TGTGCCAGCGGTCCCGTCTATGGCTACACCTTC
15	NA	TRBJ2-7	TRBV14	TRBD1	CASSQRWDRAYEQYF	TGTGCCAGCAGCCAAAGATGGGACAGAGCCTACGAGCAGTACTTC
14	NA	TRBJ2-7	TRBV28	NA	CASSSGGSGYEQYF	TGTGCCAGCAGTTCAGGAGGGAGCGGGTACGAGCAGTACTTC
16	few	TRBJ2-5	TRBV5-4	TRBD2	CASSFTSGGIQETQYF	TGTGCCAGCAGCTTCACTAGCGGGGGTATCCAAGAGACCCAGTACTTC
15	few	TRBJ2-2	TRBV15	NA	CATSRDLQAGGELFF	TGTGCCACCAGCAGAGATCTCCAGGCTGGGGGGGAGCTGTTTTTT
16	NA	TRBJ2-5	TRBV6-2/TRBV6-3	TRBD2	CASSYRLAGVEETQYF	TGTGCCAGCAGTTACCGCCTAGCGGGAGTGGAGGAGACCCAGTACTTC
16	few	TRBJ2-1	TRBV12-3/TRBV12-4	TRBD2	CASTTWSGRAFGEQFF	TGTGCCAGCACAACTTGGAGCGGGAGGGCCTTTGGTGAGCAGTTCTTC
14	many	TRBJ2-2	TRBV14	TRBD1	CASSRDRVSGELFF	TGTGCCAGCAGCCGGGACAGGGTTTCCGGGGAGCTGTTTTTT
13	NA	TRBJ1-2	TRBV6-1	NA	CASSARDTYGYTF	TGTGCCAGCAGTGCCCGGGACACCTATGGCTACACCTTC
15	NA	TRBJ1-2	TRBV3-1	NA	CASSQEAGRNYGYTF	TGTGCCAGCAGCCAAGAGGCAGGGAGGAACTATGGCTACACCTTC
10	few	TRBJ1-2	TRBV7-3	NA	CASSLQPYTF	TGTGCCAGCAGCTTACAACCCTACACCTTC
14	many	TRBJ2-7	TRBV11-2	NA	CASSFGRGIDEQYF	TGTGCCAGCAGCTTCGGCAGGGGAATCGACGAGCAGTACTTC
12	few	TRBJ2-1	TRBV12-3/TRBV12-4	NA	CASSRAMDEQFF	TGTGCCAGCAGTCGGGCGATGGATGAGCAGTTCTTC
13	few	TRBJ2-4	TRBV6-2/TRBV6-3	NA	CASSYPGQLRQYF	TGTGCCAGCAGTTATCCCGGACAGTTAAGACAGTACTTC
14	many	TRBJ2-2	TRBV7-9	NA	CASSLGSKTGELFF	TGTGCCAGCAGCTTAGGTTCCAAGACCGGGGAGCTGTTTTTT
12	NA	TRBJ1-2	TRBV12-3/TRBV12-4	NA	CASSSDERKNTF	TGTGCCAGCAGCTCAGACGAGCGGAAGAACACCTTC
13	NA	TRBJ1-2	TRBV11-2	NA	CASSSNPGDGYTF	TGTGCCAGCAGCTCAAACCCGGGGGATGGCTACACCTTC
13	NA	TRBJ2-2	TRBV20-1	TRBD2	CSASGGRAGELFF	TGCAGTGCTAGCGGGGGGAGGGCCGGGGAGCTGTTTTTT
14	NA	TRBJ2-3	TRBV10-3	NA	CAIRLAASTDTQYF	TGTGCCATCAGATTAGCAGCTAGCACAGATACGCAGTATTTT
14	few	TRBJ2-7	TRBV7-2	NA	CASSFTQGSYEQYF	TGTGCCAGCAGCTTTACCCAGGGTTCCTACGAGCAGTACTTC
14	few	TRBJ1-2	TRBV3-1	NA	CASQPGAGHYGYTF	TGTGCCAGCCAACCAGGGGCCGGGCACTATGGCTACACCTTC
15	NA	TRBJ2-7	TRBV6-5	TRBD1	CASSYWTGSTYEQYF	TGTGCCAGCAGTTACTGGACAGGTTCCACCTACGAGCAGTACTTC